This TCR beta chain was recovered during a study of identifying expanded T cells in peripheral blood. Method: immunoSEQ multiplex PCR; TCRdb's copy keeps in-frame clones and lacks some. The sample shows approximately 110,000 clones, around 89% of them seen only once. The study's findings and limits: Across healthy donors, higher total template counts meant significantly greater roughly two-week count variance. Technical replicates showed around 1.1 changed clones; roughly two weeks about 16.4; four weeks 19.

The CDR3 contains 16 residues. The germline V gene encodes CDR1 SEHNR and CDR2 FQNEAQ (reference sequence). The V end lost 4 bases, the J end lost 7 bases, and 17 bases lay between the germline ends. About this clone: Its antigen is currently unknown.

During the collection period, no donor immune events like infections were recorded. Sequencing was performed on blood. The chain has TRBV7-9 and TRBJ1-6, with D maybe TRBD1 (5 bases). The clonotype originates from a person aged 18 to 75 in good health. The CDR3 reads CASSSRDPGRNSPLHF. For the CDR3, the DNA is TGTGCCAGCAGCTCCCGGGACCCGGGGCGGAATTCACCCCTCCACTTT.